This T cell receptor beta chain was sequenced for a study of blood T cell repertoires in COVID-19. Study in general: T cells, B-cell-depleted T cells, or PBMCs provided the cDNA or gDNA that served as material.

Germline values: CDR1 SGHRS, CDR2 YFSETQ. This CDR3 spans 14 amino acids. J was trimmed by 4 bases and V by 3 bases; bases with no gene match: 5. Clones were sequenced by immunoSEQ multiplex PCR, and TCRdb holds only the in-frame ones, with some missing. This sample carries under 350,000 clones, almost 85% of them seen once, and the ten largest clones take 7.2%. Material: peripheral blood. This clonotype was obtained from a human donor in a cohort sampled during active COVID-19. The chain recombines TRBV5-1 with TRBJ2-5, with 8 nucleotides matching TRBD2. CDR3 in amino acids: CASSWGTSSETQYF. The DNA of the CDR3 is TGCGCCAGCAGCTGGGGGACTAGTTCAGAGACCCAGTACTTC.